Each of the 27 T cell receptor beta chains below was sequenced from the same sample in a study of CD8 T cells in ankylosing spondylitis. Study-wide findings and caveats: What seemed typical of ankylosing spondylitis blood was a TCR beta motif built from about 8 highly homologous variants.

TCRdb re-called the 5' RACE reads through MiXCR, storing one row per CDR3 protein. The sample holds a few hundred thousand distinct CDR3 sequences; around 20% are singletons and the top ten take around 16%. No antigen has been identified for these receptors. The sample taken for sequencing was blood, either unsorted or a sorted T cell fraction (not recorded which). Receptors originate from a male donor with ankylosing spondylitis.

This clonotype came up a few times. The rearrangement joins TRBV20-1 to TRBJ2-3, with TRBD2 identical over 13 bases. The CDR3 is made up of 14 amino acids. Germline-derived CDR1 and CDR2 are DFQATT and SNEGSKA (reference sequence). Trimming at V came to 6 bases and at J to 5 bases, leaving 5 bases not matched to a gene. Written as DNA, the CDR3 is TGCAGTGCCCCGGGACTAGCGGGACAAGATACGCAGTATTTT. It codes for CSAPGLAGQDTQYF.

This chain uses TRBV12-3 or TRBV12-4 with TRBJ2-5; TRBD1 is a possible D gene (9 bases). The CDR3 is 19 residues long. The V gene lost 5 bases and the J gene lost 4 bases, with 29 bases spanning the gap. CDR3 coding DNA: TGTGCCAGCAGTGCTGGGACAGGGTCCGGGACTAGAGCTTTAGAGACCCAGTACTTC. Protein: CASSAGTGSGTRALETQYF.

The gene calls are TRBV29-1 and TRBJ2-7, with TRBD1 as a possible D gene (6 bases). In germline, CDR1 is SQVTM, CDR2 ANQGSEA. Trimming stripped 5 bases from V and 6 bases from J, with 11 bases between. The CDR3 is 11 residues long. The CDR3 sequence is CSVFRGGEQYF. CDR3 bases: TGCAGCGTTTTCAGGGGCGGCGAGCAGTACTTC.

As to this clonotype: Compared with germline, one end of the junction differs, possibly owing to a read error. This chain's CDR3 is CASSYLAGRHF. In DNA form, the CDR3 reads TGTGCCAGCAGTTACTTGGCAGGGAGACACTTC. This sequence joins TRBV6-5 and TRBJ2-7; D is tentatively TRBD1 or TRBD2 (5 bases each). CDR1 and CDR2 from the germline V gene are MNHEY and SVGAGI. The CDR3 length is 11 residues.

This clonotype occurred a few times. The chain joins TRBV6-2 or TRBV6-3 to TRBJ1-2; the D is unclear. V lost 10 bases and J lost 4, with 19 bases in between. This CDR3 is 14 amino acids long. CDR1 is MNHEY and CDR2 is SVGEGT in the germline V gene. CDR3 coding DNA: TGTGCCATTCGGCCTTTGCCGTTGCTCTATGGCTACACCTTC. This sequence encodes CAIRPLPLLYGYTF.

The chain recombines TRBV24-1 with TRBJ2-3; no definite D call. CDR1 is KGHDR and CDR2 is SFDVKD in the germline V gene. Trimming stripped 5 bases from V and 3 bases from J, with 11 bases between. CDR3 length: 14 amino acids. The CDR3 bases are TGTGCCACCAGTGTTAGCTTTGATACAGATACGCAGTATTTT. The encoded protein is CATSVSFDTDTQYF.

This clonotype showed up just once. At one boundary the junction diverges from the germline segment, which might be a read error. The genes are TRBV11-3 and TRBJ2-7, with TRBD1 as a possible D gene (6 bases). The CDR3 is 13 residues long. Looked up from germline, CDR1 is SGHNT and CDR2 is YENEEA. CDR3 coding DNA: TGTGCCAGCAGCTTGGCAGGGGCCTACGAGCTGTACTTC. It specifies CASSLAGAYELYF.

This clonotype was picked up a small number of times. The V gene is TRBV20-1, the J gene TRBJ2-3; 8 positions agree with TRBD1. With 5 bases clipped from V and 9 bases from J, the junction kept 10 bases outside the gene matches. Germline loops: CDR1 DFQATT, CDR2 SNEGSKA (reference sequence). The CDR3 extends over 13 amino acids. CDR3 coding DNA: TGCAGTGCTGAAAGACAGGGGTCCCGGACGCAGTATTTT. Translated, it gives CSAERQGSRTQYF.

This clonotype was recorded a few times. The chain employs TRBV19 and TRBJ2-1; 14 bases are shared with TRBD2. This CDR3 has 16 amino acids. V gave up 3 bases and J gave up 4 bases; unmatched junction bases: 2. The germline V gene encodes CDR1 LNHDA and CDR2 SQIVND (reference sequence). The CDR3 nucleotides are TGTGCCAGTAGTATTGGGACTAGCGGGGGTTACAATGAGCAGTTCTTC. This sequence encodes CASSIGTSGGYNEQFF.

This sequence joins TRBV4-3 and TRBJ2-1; tentatively, D is TRBD2 (6 bases). CDR3 length: 15 residues. Germline values: CDR1 LGHNA, CDR2 YSLEER. The V end lost 3 bases, the J end lost 5 bases, and 14 bases lay between the germline ends. CDR3 sequence (DNA): TGCGCCAGCAGCCATAGTGGCGGGGCGAACAATGAGCAGTTCTTC. Translating it yields CASSHSGGANNEQFF.

DNA for the CDR3: TGTGCCAGCAGTTTTATGGGGCACGAAAAACTGTTTTTT. Its translation is CASSFMGHEKLFF. V is TRBV12-3 or TRBV12-4 and J is TRBJ1-4, with D perhaps matching TRBD1 (5 bases). V was trimmed by 3 bases and J by 8 bases, leaving 10 bases between them. This CDR3 region has 13 residues.

The chain uses TRBV10-3 and TRBJ2-1; 11 bases are shared with TRBD1. V lost 2 bases to trimming and J lost 10 bases; unmatched junction nucleotides: 10. Germline CDR1 ENHRY, CDR2 SYGVKD. CDR3 size: 16 residues. CDR3 loop: CAISEPRTGGLEEQFF. The CDR3 DNA reads as TGTGCCATCAGTGAGCCCCGGACAGGGGGCTTGGAGGAGCAGTTCTTC.

The genes are TRBV20-1 and TRBJ2-1; D remains unclear. The CDR3 has 10 amino acids. The germline V gene encodes CDR1 DFQATT and CDR2 SNEGSKA (reference sequence). Trimming left V 4 bases short and J 7 bases short, with 5 bases between. Written as DNA, the CDR3 is TGCAGTGCTACAGCGAATGAGCAGTTCTTC. It is translated as CSATANEQFF.

J is TRBJ1-1 and V is TRBV7-9; D is unresolved. The CDR3 is 13 amino acids. V was shortened by 1 base and J by 5 bases, with 8 bases between the two germline ends. Looked up from germline, CDR1 is SEHNR and CDR2 is FQNEAQ (reference sequence). CDR3 region: CASSLDSGTEAFF. The DNA for the CDR3 is TGTGCCAGCAGCTTAGACAGTGGGACTGAAGCTTTCTTT.

The chain uses TRBV24-1 and TRBJ2-1; 12 bases map to TRBD2. Per germline, CDR1 KGHDR and CDR2 SFDVKD. V gave up 3 bases and J gave up 12 bases; unmatched junction bases: 8. This CDR3 contains 15 residues. This chain's CDR3 is CATSDPRTSGILQFF. The CDR3, as DNA: TGTGCCACCAGTGATCCTCGGACTAGCGGGATACTGCAGTTCTTC.

This clonotype came up a few times. This chain links TRBV20-1 with TRBJ2-5; D might be TRBD1 (5 bases). The CDR3 consists of 14 residues. Germline CDR1 reads DFQATT; CDR2 reads SNEGSKA (reference sequence). Trimming left V 1 base short and J 1 base short, with 10 bases between. CDR3 sequence reads: CSARGSGPQETQYF. Here the CDR3 DNA reads TGCAGTGCTAGAGGGTCAGGGCCCCAAGAGACCCAGTACTTC.

The chain links TRBV11-3 to TRBJ2-7; 8 bases agree with TRBD2. Trimming removed 5 bases from V and 6 bases from J; junction bases left unmatched: 12. Germline assignment: CDR1 SGHNT and CDR2 YENEEA. The CDR3 extends over 15 amino acids. Here the CDR3 reads CASSPLAGITPEQYF. The CDR3 region has the DNA TGTGCCAGCAGCCCTTTAGCGGGAATAACCCCCGAGCAGTACTTC.

This clonotype has more than one count but fewer than ten. This chain connects TRBV5-1 to TRBJ2-7; 8 positions match TRBD2. Trimming cost V 2 bases and J 8 bases; bases outside gene matches: 9. Germline CDR1 and CDR2: SGHRS and YFSETQ. The CDR3 runs to 14 residues. Here the CDR3 DNA reads TGCGCCAGCAGCTTTACCGGGACTAGTTTTCAGCAGTACTTC. Its translation: CASSFTGTSFQQYF.

This clonotype has more than one count but fewer than ten. V and J are TRBV5-6 and TRBJ2-3, with 7 nucleotides matching TRBD2. CDR3 length: 16 residues. Germline lookup yields CDR1 SGHDT and CDR2 YYEEEE. With V trimmed by 1 base and J by 0 bases, 5 bases remained unmatched. The chain's CDR3 is CASSLPYSGSTDTQYF. DNA of the CDR3: TGTGCCAGCAGCTTGCCTTATAGCGGGAGCACAGATACGCAGTATTTT.

This clonotype was picked up a small number of times. The chain is built from TRBV14 and TRBJ1-1, with D maybe TRBD1 (6 bases). The V end lost 4 bases, the J end lost 8 bases, and 14 bases lay between the germline ends. The CDR3 consists of 13 residues. Looked up from germline, CDR1 is SGHDN and CDR2 is FVKESK. CDR3 in amino acids: CASSLRRGAEAFF. For the CDR3, the DNA is TGTGCCAGCAGCCTAAGACGGGGGGCGGAAGCTTTCTTT.

The V call is TRBV6-1, the J call TRBJ1-5; D gene unclear. The germline V and J ends were trimmed by 5 bases and 3 bases, with 14 bases remaining between them. Germline V gives CDR1 MNHNS, CDR2 SASEGT. This CDR3 contains 15 residues. The CDR3 bases are TGTGCCAGCAGTCTCCTACCAAGATCCAATCAGCCCCAGCATTTT. Translating gives CASSLLPRSNQPQHF.

V and J are TRBV12-5 and TRBJ2-1, with 11 bases aligning to TRBD2. Unmatched junction bases numbered 0, after V lost 1 base and J lost 4 bases. CDR3 length equals 15 residues. CDR1 and CDR2 from the germline V gene are LGHNT and FRNRAP. In nucleotides, the CDR3 is TGTGCTAGTGGTTTGGGGACTAGCGGGTACAATGAGCAGTTCTTC. This codes for CASGLGTSGYNEQFF. Drawing the rest from reference TRBV12-5 and TRBJ2-1, the complete variable domain is DARVTQTPRHKVTEMGQEVTMRCQPILGHNTVFWYRQTMMQGLELLAYFRNRAPLDDSGMPKDRFSAEMPDATLATLKIQPSEPRDSAVYFCASGLGTSGYNEQFFGPGTRLTVL.

This chain connects TRBV7-9 to TRBJ2-3; no clear D. V was shortened by 7 bases and J by 0 bases, with 14 bases between the two germline ends. The germline V gene has CDR1 SEHNR and CDR2 FQNEAQ (reference sequence). CDR3 size: 15 residues. The CDR3 loop reads CASILLDPSTDTQYF. The CDR3 DNA is TGTGCCAGCATCCTCCTTGACCCGAGCACAGATACGCAGTATTTT.

The chain couples TRBV7-9 to TRBJ2-3, with 9 bases aligning to TRBD2. The V and J ends lost 5 bases and 1 base, in that order; junction bases with no gene match: 7. Germline V lookup: CDR1 SEHNR, CDR2 FQNEAQ (reference sequence). The CDR3 totals 16 residues. CDR3 amino acids: CASSPKGGRGTDTQYF. Written as DNA, the CDR3 is TGTGCCAGCAGCCCAAAGGGCGGGAGGGGCACAGATACGCAGTATTTT. The whole variable domain, filled in from reference TRBV7-9 and TRBJ2-3, reads DTGVSQNPRHKITKRGQNVTFRCDPISEHNRLYWYRQTLGQGPEFLTYFQNEAQLEKSRLLSDRFSAERPKGSFSTLEIQRTEQGDSAMYLCASSPKGGRGTDTQYFGPGTRLTVL.

This clonotype was counted ten times or more. This chain links TRBV3-1 with TRBJ2-5; tentative D call: TRBD2 (6 bases). V was trimmed by 1 base and J by 2 bases, leaving 8 bases between them. Germline CDR1 reads LGHDT; CDR2 reads YNNKEL (reference sequence). The CDR3 length is 14 residues. CDR3 nucleotide sequence: TGTGCCAGCAGCCAAGGGAGGGTACAAGAGACCCAGTACTTC. This translates into CASSQGRVQETQYF.

This clonotype was observed a few times. The chain couples TRBV7-2 to TRBJ1-1; the D is unclear. Between the trimmed V and J ends, which lost 2 bases and 3 bases, there was a span of 10 bases. Germline CDR1 reads SGHTA; CDR2 reads FQGNSA. CDR3 length: 14 amino acids. The CDR3 DNA follows: TGTGCCAGCAGCTTATGGGTGGTGGACACTGAAGCTTTCTTT. The encoded protein is CASSLWVVDTEAFF.

This clonotype was seen a few times. CDR3 nucleotides: TGCAGTGCCCCGGGACTCAACAATCAGCCCCAGCATTTT. This gives the protein CSAPGLNNQPQHF. This chain joins TRBV20-1 and TRBJ1-5; tentatively, D is TRBD1 (5 bases). Trimming took off 6 bases at V and 3 bases at J, with 12 bases between the two ends. The CDR3 is made up of 13 amino acids. CDR1 is DFQATT and CDR2 is SNEGSKA in the germline V gene (reference sequence).